Each of the 9 T cell receptor beta chains below was sequenced from the same sample in a study of blood T cells in healthy people across ages. PCR was performed a second time for roughly 7 to 11 cycles using a sample-barcoded 5' primer and a J-beta primer mix. TCRdb re-derived calls from the 5' RACE reads in MiXCR, one entry per CDR3 protein. The repertoire holds around 900,000 distinct CDR3 sequences, with around 26% as singletons. The sequencing input was blood. The source is an elderly woman in good health.

This clonotype was detected many times. The V call is TRBV20-1, the J call TRBJ2-5; perhaps TRBD1 as D (5 bases). Gene TRBJ2-7 matches the end of the DNA better, so the J call may be wrong. CDR1 is DFQATT, CDR2 SNEGSKA, per germline (reference sequence). The CDR3 runs 12 residues. The CDR3 bases are TGCAGTGCGCCGACAGTTGGTACCGAGCAGTACTTC. Protein sequence: CSAPTVGTEQYF.

This clonotype was detected only once. CDR3 amino acids: CASSFASGGANIAQYF. CDR3 sequence (DNA): TGTGCCAGCAGCTTTGCCAGCGGGGGGGCAAATATTGCGCAGTACTTC. The chain couples TRBV7-2 to TRBJ2-5, with 10 bases that match TRBD2. With V trimmed by 3 bases and J by 11 bases, 15 bases remained unmatched. Germline assignment: CDR1 SGHTA and CDR2 FQGNSA. CDR3 length equals 16 residues.

This clonotype was seen a handful of times. The rearrangement links TRBV14 to TRBJ2-3, with a tentative D call TRBD1 (5 bases). Trimming took off 0 bases at V and 4 bases at J, with 17 bases between the two ends. The CDR3 totals 17 residues. Germline CDR1 and CDR2: SGHDN and FVKESK. The CDR3 DNA reads TGTGCCAGCAGCCAAGATCTAGGCAGGGCCCCCTCAGATACGCAGTATTTT. It codes for CASSQDLGRAPSDTQYF.

This clonotype has ten or more counts. The chain recombines TRBV3-1 with TRBJ2-3; D perhaps matches TRBD1 (5 bases). The length of the CDR3 is 13 residues. Germline V CDR1 and CDR2: LGHDT, YNNKEL (reference sequence). V lost 3 bases to trimming and J lost 9 bases, with 13 bases between them. CDR3 in DNA: TGTGCCAGCAGCCAGGCGACGACAGTGACGCAGTATTTT. As protein: CASSQATTVTQYF.

This clonotype appeared many times. V is TRBV20-1 and J is TRBJ1-5, with D tentatively TRBD1 (5 bases). The length of the CDR3 is 13 residues. CDR1 and CDR2 from the germline V gene are DFQATT and SNEGSKA (reference sequence). V was shortened by 4 bases and J by 0 bases, with 7 bases between the two germline ends. The CDR3 reads CSANRNSNQPQHF. In DNA, the CDR3 is TGCAGTGCTAACAGGAATAGCAATCAGCCCCAGCATTTT.

This clonotype was counted at least ten times. The chain uses TRBV24-1 and TRBJ1-2; D is undetermined. V lost 9 bases and J 0 bases, leaving 10 bases between the germline ends. This CDR3 has 13 amino acids. Per the germline V gene, CDR1 is KGHDR and CDR2 is SFDVKD. CDR3 sequence reads: CATRPGSNYGYTF. The CDR3 bases are TGTGCCACCCGGCCCGGTTCTAACTATGGCTACACCTTC.

This clonotype was observed at least ten times. The chain couples TRBV18 to TRBJ2-1; D uncertain. This CDR3 comprises 15 residues. Deletions cut 2 bases from V and 3 bases from J, with 11 bases between. Looked up from germline, CDR1 is KGHSH and CDR2 is LQKENI. The CDR3 nucleotides are TGTGCCAGCTCACCAGCTCCGGATGTCTACAATGAGCAGTTCTTC. This gives the protein CASSPAPDVYNEQFF.

This clonotype was seen many times. The chain employs TRBV29-1 and TRBJ1-2; TRBD1 is a possible D gene (5 bases). CDR1 SQVTM and CDR2 ANQGSEA come from the germline V gene. The CDR3 is made up of 15 amino acids. Trimming left V 2 bases short and J 2 bases short, with 15 bases between. The CDR3 is CSVESRAGWNYGYTF. DNA of the CDR3: TGCAGCGTTGAATCGAGGGCAGGGTGGAACTATGGCTACACCTTC.

This clonotype is a singleton in its sample. The gene calls are TRBV6-2 or TRBV6-3 and TRBJ2-2, with D possibly being TRBD1 (6 bases). The V end lost 5 bases, the J end lost 6 bases, and 16 bases lay between the germline ends. Germline CDR1 MNHEY, CDR2 SVGEGT. This CDR3 spans 15 amino acids. This chain's CDR3 is CASSQPLPGAGELFF. CDR3 in DNA: TGTGCCAGCAGTCAACCCCTCCCAGGGGCCGGGGAGCTGTTTTTT.